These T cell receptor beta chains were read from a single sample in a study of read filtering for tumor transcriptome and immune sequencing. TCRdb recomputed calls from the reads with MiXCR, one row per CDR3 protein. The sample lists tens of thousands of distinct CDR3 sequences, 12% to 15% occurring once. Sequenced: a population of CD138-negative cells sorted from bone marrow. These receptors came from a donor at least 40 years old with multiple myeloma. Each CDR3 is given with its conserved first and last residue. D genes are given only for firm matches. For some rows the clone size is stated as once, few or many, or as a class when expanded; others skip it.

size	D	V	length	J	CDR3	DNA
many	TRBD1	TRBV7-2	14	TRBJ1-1	CASSRDRGTTEAFF	TGTGCCAGCAGTCGAGACAGGGGAACCACTGAAGCTTTCTTT
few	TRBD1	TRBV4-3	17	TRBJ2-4	CASSQKGTGIVGNIKYF	TGCGCCAGCAGCCAAAAGGGGACAGGCATCGTCGGAAACATTAAGTACTTC
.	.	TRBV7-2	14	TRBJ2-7	CASSLGPRAYEQYF	TGTGCCAGCAGCTTAGGCCCGAGGGCTTACGAGCAGTACTTC
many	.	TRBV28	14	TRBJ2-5	CASSPPGMQETQYF	TGTGCCAGCAGTCCCCCAGGGATGCAAGAGACCCAGTACTTC
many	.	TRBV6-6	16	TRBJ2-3	CASSYPGSPGVDTQYF	TGTGCCAGCAGTTACCCCGGTAGCCCGGGGGTAGATACGCAGTATTTT
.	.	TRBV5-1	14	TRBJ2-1	CASSGSGAYNEQFF	TGCGCCAGCAGCGGTTCCGGGGCCTACAATGAGCAGTTCTTC
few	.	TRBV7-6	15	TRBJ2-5	CASSLGLVIQETQYF	TGTGCCAGCAGCCTAGGGCTGGTAATCCAAGAGACCCAGTACTTC
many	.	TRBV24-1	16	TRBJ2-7	CATSVTEEICSYEQYF	TGTGCCACCAGTGTCACCGAGGAAATATGCTCCTACGAGCAGTACTTC
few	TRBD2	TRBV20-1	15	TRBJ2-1	CSAFGTTGIRNEQFF	TGCAGTGCTTTTGGGACTACCGGGATCCGCAATGAGCAGTTCTTC
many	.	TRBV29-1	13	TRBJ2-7	CSVRTLSSYEQYF	TGCAGCGTACGGACCTTAAGCTCCTACGAGCAGTACTTC
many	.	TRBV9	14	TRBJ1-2	CASSVQAANYGYTF	TGTGCCAGCAGCGTTCAGGCAGCTAACTATGGCTACACCTTC
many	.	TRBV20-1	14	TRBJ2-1	CSARSGAGYNEQFF	TGCAGTGCAAGATCCGGGGCCGGTTACAATGAGCAGTTCTTC
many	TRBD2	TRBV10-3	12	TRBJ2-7	CAIGTRIDEQYF	TGTGCCATCGGGACTAGGATCGACGAGCAGTACTTC
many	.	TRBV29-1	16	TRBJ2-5	CSVGGGVTGAQETQYF	TGCAGCGTTGGGGGGGGAGTGACAGGGGCCCAAGAGACCCAGTACTTC
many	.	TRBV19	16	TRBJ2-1	CASSPLDGSSYNEQFF	TGTGCCAGTAGTCCCCTAGACGGGAGCTCCTACAATGAGCAGTTCTTC
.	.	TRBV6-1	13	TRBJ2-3	CASSVNIGPTQYF	TGTGCCAGCAGTGTCAATATCGGCCCTACGCAGTATTTT
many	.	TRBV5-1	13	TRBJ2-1	CASSSHPNNEQFF	TGCGCCAGCAGCTCCCACCCAAACAATGAGCAGTTCTTC
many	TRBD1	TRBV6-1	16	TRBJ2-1	CASSDRDRGSYNEQFF	TGTGCCAGCAGTGACCGGGACAGGGGCTCCTACAATGAGCAGTTCTTC
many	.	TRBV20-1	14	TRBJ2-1	CSARDVGARNEQFF	TGCAGTGCTAGAGATGTGGGGGCTCGCAATGAGCAGTTCTTC
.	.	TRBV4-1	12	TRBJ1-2	CASSHMASGYTF	TGCGCCAGCAGCCATATGGCAAGCGGCTACACCTTC
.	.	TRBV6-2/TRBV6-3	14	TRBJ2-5	CASSWASTQESQYF	TGTGCCAGCAGCTGGGCCTCAACTCAAGAGTCCCAGTACTTC
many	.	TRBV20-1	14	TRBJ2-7	CSASLDSSSYEQYF	TGCAGTGCTTCCTTGGACAGTAGCTCCTACGAGCAGTACTTC
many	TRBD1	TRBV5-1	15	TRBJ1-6	CASSLDQDRGSPLHF	TGCGCCAGCAGCTTGGACCAGGACAGGGGTTCACCCCTCCACTTT
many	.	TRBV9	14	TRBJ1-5	CASSLPRYNQPQHF	TGTGCCAGCAGCCTTCCCCGTTACAATCAGCCCCAGCATTTT
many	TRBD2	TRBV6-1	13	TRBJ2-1	CASRLAGRDEQFF	TGTGCCAGCAGATTAGCGGGTCGTGATGAGCAGTTCTTC
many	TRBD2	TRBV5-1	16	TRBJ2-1	CASSFTLAGVSGEQFF	TGCGCCAGCAGCTTCACGCTAGCGGGAGTCAGTGGTGAGCAGTTCTTC
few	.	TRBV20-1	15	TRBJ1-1	CSASDGRVVNTEAFF	TGCAGTGCGTCAGATGGGAGGGTGGTGAACACTGAAGCTTTCTTT
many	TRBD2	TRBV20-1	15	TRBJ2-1	CSARDPSGSGDEQFF	TGCAGTGCTAGGGACCCTAGCGGGAGCGGCGATGAGCAGTTCTTC
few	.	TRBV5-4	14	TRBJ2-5	CASSLRGSGETQYF	TGTGCCAGCAGCTTGAGGGGGTCGGGCGAGACCCAGTACTTC
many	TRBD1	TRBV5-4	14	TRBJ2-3	CASTLTGGTDTQYF	TGTGCCAGCACCCTGACAGGGGGAACAGATACGCAGTATTTT
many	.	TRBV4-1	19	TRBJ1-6	CASSQDLEGSSSYNSPLHF	TGCGCCAGCAGCCAAGATCTGGAGGGGTCCAGCTCCTATAATTCACCCCTCCACTTT
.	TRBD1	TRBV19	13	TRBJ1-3	CATGQGSGNTIYF	TGTGCCACCGGACAGGGCTCTGGAAACACCATATATTTT
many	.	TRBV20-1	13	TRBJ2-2	CSAYMLEDGELFF	TGCAGTGCGTACATGTTGGAGGACGGGGAGCTGTTTTTT
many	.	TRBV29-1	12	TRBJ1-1	CSVRTAGGEAFF	TGCAGCGTGAGGACGGCCGGCGGTGAAGCTTTCTTT
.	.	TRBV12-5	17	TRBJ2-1	CASGSLIRTMRPNEQFF	TGCGCTAGTGGTTCCCTGATCAGGACGATGAGACCCAATGAGCAGTTCTTC
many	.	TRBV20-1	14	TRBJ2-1	CSARSGARGNEQFF	TGCAGTGCTAGATCCGGGGCTCGCGGCAATGAGCAGTTCTTC
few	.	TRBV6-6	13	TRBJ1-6	CASSFDNNSPLHF	TGTGCCAGCAGTTTCGATAATAATTCACCCCTCCACTTT
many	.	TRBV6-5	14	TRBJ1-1	CASGPGRRNTEAFF	TGTGCCAGCGGACCGGGACGGAGGAACACTGAAGCTTTCTTT
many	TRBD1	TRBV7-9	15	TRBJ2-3	CASSLSGGRSDTQYF	TGTGCCAGCAGCTTATCAGGGGGCCGTTCAGATACGCAGTATTTT
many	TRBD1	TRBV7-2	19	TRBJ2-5	CASSPLLPWADRGGETQYF	TGTGCCAGCAGCCCCCTCCTACCCTGGGCGGACAGGGGAGGTGAGACCCAGTACTTC
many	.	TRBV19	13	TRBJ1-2	CASRDRGNYGYTF	TGTGCCAGCCGGGATCGGGGAAACTATGGCTACACCTTC
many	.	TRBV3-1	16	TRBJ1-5	CASSHSGKLREQPQHF	TGTGCCAGCAGCCACTCAGGGAAGTTGCGCGAACAGCCCCAGCATTTT
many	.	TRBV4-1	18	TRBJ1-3	CASSQILQALSSGNTIYF	TGCGCCAGCAGCCAGATTTTACAGGCGCTGTCCTCTGGAAACACCATATATTTT
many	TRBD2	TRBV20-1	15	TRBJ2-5	CSASPTLSGSETQYF	TGCAGTGCTAGCCCTACGCTTAGCGGGAGTGAGACCCAGTACTTC
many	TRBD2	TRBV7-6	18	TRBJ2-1	CASSLTSGVKGSYNEQFF	TGTGCCAGCAGCCTGACTAGCGGGGTGAAGGGCTCCTACAATGAGCAGTTCTTC
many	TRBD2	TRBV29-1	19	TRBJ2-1	CSVEGSSASGSDSYNEQFF	TGCAGCGTTGAAGGTAGTTCAGCTAGCGGGAGTGACTCCTACAATGAGCAGTTCTTC
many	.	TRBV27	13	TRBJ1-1	CASSLLDGTEAFF	TGTGCCAGCAGTTTGTTGGACGGCACTGAAGCTTTCTTT
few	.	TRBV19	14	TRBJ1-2	CASNMGYRYYGYTF	TGTGCCAGTAATATGGGGTACAGGTACTATGGCTACACCTTC
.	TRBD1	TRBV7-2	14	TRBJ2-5	CASSRNRGKETQYF	TGTGCCAGCAGCCGTAACAGGGGGAAAGAGACCCAGTACTTC
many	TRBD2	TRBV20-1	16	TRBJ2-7	CSAPGTSGSIPYEQYF	TGCAGTGCTCCCGGGACTAGCGGGAGTATCCCCTACGAGCAGTACTTC
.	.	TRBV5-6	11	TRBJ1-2	CASSLEGGAIF	TGTGCCAGCAGCTTGGAGGGCGGCGCAATCTTC
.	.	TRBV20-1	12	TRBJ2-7	CSARGQTYERYF	TGCAGTGCTAGAGGCCAGACCTACGAGCGGTACTTC
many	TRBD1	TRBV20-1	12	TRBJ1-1	CSADREPAEAFF	TGCAGTGCAGACAGGGAGCCCGCTGAAGCTTTCTTT
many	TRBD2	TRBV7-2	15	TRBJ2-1	CASSLAPGLGNEQFF	TGTGCCAGCAGCTTAGCCCCGGGACTAGGCAATGAGCAGTTCTTC
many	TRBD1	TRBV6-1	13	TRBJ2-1	CASRGQGLAEQFF	TGTGCCAGCAGAGGACAGGGTTTAGCTGAGCAGTTCTTC
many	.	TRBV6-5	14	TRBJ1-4	CASSYARANEKLFF	TGTGCCAGCAGTTACGCAAGGGCTAATGAAAAACTGTTTTTT
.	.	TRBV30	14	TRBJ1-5	CAWSVGPGEGPQHF	TGTGCCTGGAGTGTAGGGCCGGGAGAAGGGCCCCAGCATTTT
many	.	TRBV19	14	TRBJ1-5	CASSIEQYSQPQHF	TGTGCCAGTAGTATAGAACAGTACAGTCAGCCCCAGCATTTT
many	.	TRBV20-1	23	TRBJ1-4	CSARVDVDTQQGRQFATNEKLFF	TGCAGTGCTAGAGTAGATGTCGACACACAACAGGGCCGACAGTTCGCAACTAATGAAAAACTGTTTTTT